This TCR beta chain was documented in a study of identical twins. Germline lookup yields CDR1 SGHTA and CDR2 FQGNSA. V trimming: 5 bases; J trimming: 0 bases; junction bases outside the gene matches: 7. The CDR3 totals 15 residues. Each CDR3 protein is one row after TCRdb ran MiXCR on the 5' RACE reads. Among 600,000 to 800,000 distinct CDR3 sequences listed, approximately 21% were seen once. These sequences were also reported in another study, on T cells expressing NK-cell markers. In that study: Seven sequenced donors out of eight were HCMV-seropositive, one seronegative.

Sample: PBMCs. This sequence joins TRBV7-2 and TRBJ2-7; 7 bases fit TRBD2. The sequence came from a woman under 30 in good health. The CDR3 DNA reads TGTGCCAGCAGCCAGTCTAGCGGCGCCTCCTACGAGCAGTACTTC. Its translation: CASSQSSGASYEQYF.